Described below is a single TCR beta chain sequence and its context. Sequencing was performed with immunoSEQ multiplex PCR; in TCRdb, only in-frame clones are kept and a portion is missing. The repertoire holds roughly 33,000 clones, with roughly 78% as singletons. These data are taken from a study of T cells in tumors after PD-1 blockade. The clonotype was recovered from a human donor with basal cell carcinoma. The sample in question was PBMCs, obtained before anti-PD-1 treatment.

The CDR3 DNA is TGCGCCAGCAGCGCCTGGGAGCTACGCGACATTCAGTACTTC. Protein sequence: CASSAWELRDIQYF. V and J are TRBV5-1 and TRBJ2-4; weak D call: TRBD2 (5 bases). Germline CDR1 reads SGHRS; CDR2 reads YFSETQ. The CDR3 totals 14 residues. V was trimmed by 4 bases and J by 8 bases, leaving 16 bases between them.